The clone carrying this T cell receptor beta chain was seen only once. The antigen remains unidentified. The sample is drawn from a study of radiation and T cells in renal cell carcinoma. Study-level points and caveats: From baseline, blood top tumor clonotypes peaked at 2 weeks post-radiation.

Here immunoSEQ multiplex PCR was the method, and the copy in TCRdb shows in-frame clones only, minus some. The profile shows 90,000 to 100,000 clones, roughly 88% of them singletons. The V end was cut by 2 bases, the J end by 2 bases, with 9 bases between. The CDR3 loop spans 14 amino acids. In germline, CDR1 is LNHDA, CDR2 SQIVND (reference sequence). Time point reported: blood 4 weeks post-SBRT, at nephrectomy. Described treatment: 15 Gy SBRT to primary tumor, nephrectomy 4 weeks later. Nephrectomy followed 15 Gy stereotactic body radiation by 4 weeks. Radiation-treated patients gave blood at baseline, week 2 and week 4. The patient's renal cell carcinoma had clear cell pathology.

This chain uses TRBV19 with TRBJ1-1; D is uncertain. This clonotype was sampled from a man aged 55 to 70 with renal cell carcinoma. This specimen was blood, taken from a patient whose treatment included radiotherapy and nephrectomy. CDR3 in amino acids: CASSITDGNTEAFF. DNA for the CDR3: TGTGCCAGTAGTATAACAGACGGTAACACTGAAGCTTTCTTT.